What follows are 30 T cell receptor beta chains derived from one specimen sequenced in a study of blood T cell repertoires in COVID-19. This table comes from immunoSEQ multiplex PCR, and its TCRdb copy is limited to in-frame clones, with some not included. In the table there are 200,000 to 250,000 clones, approximately 90% of which are singletons. Sequenced material: PBMCs or T cells enriched from blood (not recorded which). The receptors originated from a woman in her 30s who had recovered from COVID-19.

The chain has TRBV3-1 (or the pseudogene TRBV3-2) and TRBJ1-1; unclear D gene. V was trimmed by 0 bases and J by 9 bases, leaving 14 bases between them. CDR1 is LGHDT and CDR2 is YNNKEL in the germline V gene (reference sequence). This CDR3 contains 14 residues. CDR3 sequence reads: CASSQDPPVGQAFF. CDR3 nucleotides: TGTGCCAGCAGCCAAGATCCTCCGGTTGGGCAAGCTTTCTTT.

The chain has TRBV15 and TRBJ1-2; a weak D match, TRBD1 (6 bases). CDR3 length: 14 amino acids. Trimming shortened V by 0 bases and J by 6 bases, and 11 bases separated the two germline ends. Germline values: CDR1 LNHNV, CDR2 YYDKDF (reference sequence). The CDR3 spells CATSRDQNRDGYTF. As DNA, the CDR3 is TGTGCCACCAGCAGAGACCAAAACAGGGATGGCTACACCTTC.

The J gene is TRBJ1-1, the V gene TRBV6-2 or TRBV6-3; 7 positions match TRBD1. The CDR3 has 12 residues. Unmatched junction bases numbered 5, after V lost 2 bases and J lost 11 bases. CDR1 MNHEY and CDR2 SVGEGT come from the germline V gene. The CDR3 DNA reads TGTGCCAGCAGTTACCCGGACAGGTTGGCTTTCTTT. Its translation is CASSYPDRLAFF.

This rearrangement joins TRBV19 to TRBJ1-5; no clear D. Germline assignment: CDR1 LNHDA and CDR2 SQIVND (reference sequence). This CDR3 has 15 amino acids. Trimming shortened V by 6 bases and J by 0 bases, and 12 bases separated the two germline ends. The CDR3 here is CASSRLSPSNQPQHF. The CDR3 coding sequence is TGTGCCAGTAGCCGACTATCCCCTAGCAATCAGCCCCAGCATTTT.

This chain links TRBV27 with TRBJ1-5, with a tentative D call TRBD1 (6 bases). Deletions cut 2 bases from V and 6 bases from J, with 8 bases between. The CDR3 runs 13 residues. CDR1 and CDR2 (germline): MNHEY, SMNVEV (reference sequence). CDR3 amino acids: CASSLGGRQPQHF. The CDR3 DNA reads TGTGCCAGCAGTTTAGGGGGCCGTCAGCCCCAGCATTTT.

This CDR3 is CASRRGHEQFF. In DNA, the CDR3 is TGTGCCAGCAGGAGGGGGCATGAGCAGTTCTTC. The genes are TRBV9 and TRBJ2-1; 7 bases agree with TRBD1. V was pared by 5 bases and J by 8 bases, with 1 base of the junction left unmatched. Germline V gene sequence: CDR1 SGDLS, CDR2 YYNGEE. The CDR3 consists of 11 residues.

This clone was counted between two and nine times. The chain employs TRBV30 and TRBJ2-6, with 7 positions matching TRBD1. CDR3 length: 14 amino acids. V was clipped by 5 bases and J by 1 base; unmatched bases: 2. Germline CDR1 reads GTSNPN; CDR2 reads SVGIG (reference sequence). The CDR3 loop is CAWEQGSGANVLTF. The DNA for the CDR3 is TGTGCCTGGGAACAGGGGTCTGGGGCCAACGTCCTGACTTTC.

This rearrangement joins TRBV12-3 or TRBV12-4 to TRBJ1-1; 7 positions agree with TRBD1. This CDR3 spans 13 amino acids. V trimming: 7 bases; J trimming: 7 bases; junction bases outside the gene matches: 9. The CDR3 DNA follows: TGTGCCAGCAAACTGACAGGGATCGGTGAAGCTTTCTTT. This codes for CASKLTGIGEAFF.

This chain connects TRBV9 to TRBJ1-2, with 7 nucleotides matching TRBD1. The germline V gene encodes CDR1 SGDLS and CDR2 YYNGEE. There are 16 residues in the CDR3. The V and J ends lost 3 bases and 0 bases, in that order; junction bases with no gene match: 8. CDR3 amino acids: CASSAGQFTANYGYTF. The CDR3 DNA sequence: TGTGCCAGCAGCGCGGGACAGTTCACAGCTAACTATGGCTACACCTTC.

The chain is built from TRBV28 and TRBJ1-2, with D uncertain. Trimming stripped 5 bases from V and 0 bases from J, with 4 bases between. Per germline, CDR1 MDHEN and CDR2 SYDVKM. There are 12 residues in the CDR3. The CDR3 DNA reads TGTGCCAGCAGTCCGTCTAACTATGGCTACACCTTC. This gives the protein CASSPSNYGYTF.

The chain employs TRBV24-1 and TRBJ2-5; D perhaps matches TRBD1 (5 bases). The length of the CDR3 is 15 residues. Trimming pared 0 bases from V and 0 bases from J, leaving 7 bases between. Germline V gives CDR1 KGHDR, CDR2 SFDVKD. CDR3 sequence: CATSDLSRDQETQYF. CDR3 DNA sequence: TGTGCCACCAGTGATTTGAGCAGGGACCAAGAGACCCAGTACTTC.

The V call is TRBV28, the J call TRBJ1-3; 11 bases map to TRBD1. This CDR3 contains 16 residues. The germline V gene encodes CDR1 MDHEN and CDR2 SYDVKM. The V and J ends lost 3 bases and 2 bases, in that order; junction bases with no gene match: 3. Here the CDR3 reads CASSLGQGGPGNTIYF. As DNA, the CDR3 is TGTGCCAGCAGTTTGGGACAGGGGGGACCTGGAAACACCATATATTTT.

V gene TRBV24-1 combines with J gene TRBJ2-1; 7 positions agree with TRBD1. This CDR3 has 14 residues. The V gene's germline CDR1 is KGHDR and CDR2 SFDVKD. Trimming took 0 bases from V and 8 from J; bases not matched to a gene: 3. CDR3 nucleotide sequence: TGTGCCACCAGTGATTTGGCAGGGGGTTATGAGCAGTTCTTC. Translating gives CATSDLAGGYEQFF.

The chain is built from TRBV20-1 and TRBJ1-2, with D uncertain. Trimming removed 8 bases from V and 4 bases from J, with 11 bases in between. Germline CDR1 reads DFQATT; CDR2 reads SNEGSKA (reference sequence). This CDR3 is 11 amino acids long. CDR3 coding DNA: TGCAGTACCGGGTCTACCTATGGCTACACCTTC. This codes for CSTGSTYGYTF.

This chain connects TRBV27 to TRBJ2-1, with D tentatively TRBD1 (5 bases). Germline V gives CDR1 MNHEY, CDR2 SMNVEV (reference sequence). The CDR3 sequence is 14 residues long. V lost 7 bases and J 7 bases, leaving 17 bases between the germline ends. The CDR3 is CASNQGSMGNEQFF. The CDR3 DNA follows: TGTGCCAGCAATCAGGGATCGATGGGGAATGAGCAGTTCTTC.

The rearrangement links TRBV5-1 to TRBJ2-3; 9 bases line up with TRBD1. CDR3 length: 15 residues. Germline V CDR1 and CDR2: SGHRS, YFSETQ. V trimming: 8 bases; J trimming: 0 bases; junction bases outside the gene matches: 7. For the CDR3, the DNA is TGCGCCAGTTGGGGACAGGGTATGAGCACAGATACGCAGTATTTT. This sequence encodes CASWGQGMSTDTQYF.

The chain joins TRBV3-1 (or the pseudogene TRBV3-2) to TRBJ2-2; 10 nucleotides agree with TRBD2. This CDR3 is 15 amino acids long. Trimming took 3 bases from V and 4 from J; bases not matched to a gene: 2. CDR1 LGHDT and CDR2 YNNKEL come from the germline V gene (reference sequence). The CDR3 region is CASSHSGRPTGELFF. Written as DNA, the CDR3 is TGTGCCAGCAGCCATAGCGGGAGGCCCACCGGGGAGCTGTTTTTT.

V usage is TRBV7-3 and J usage is TRBJ2-3, with D perhaps matching TRBD2 (5 bases). CDR1 and CDR2 (germline): SGHTA, FQGTGA. The CDR3 sequence is 16 residues long. With 4 bases removed from V and 2 bases from J, the gap between germline ends came to 16 bases. CDR3 nucleotides: TGTGCCAGCAGCTCCGGGGTGGCTTCCGTCACAGATACGCAGTATTTT. This gives the protein CASSSGVASVTDTQYF.

The chain links TRBV2 to TRBJ2-5, with 9 nucleotides matching TRBD1. Losses at the gene ends were 7 bases for V and 4 bases for J; bases not matched to a gene: 7. The CDR3 runs 14 residues. CDR1 SNHLY and CDR2 FYNNEI come from the germline V gene. The CDR3 DNA sequence: TGTGCCAGCATGTGGGGGACAGGGCGAGAGACCCAGTACTTC. Encoded protein: CASMWGTGRETQYF.

The chain employs TRBV28 and TRBJ2-5; no clear D. The CDR3 contains 12 residues. Trimming pared 8 bases from V and 3 bases from J, leaving 10 bases between. CDR1 and CDR2 from the germline V gene are MDHEN and SYDVKM. In DNA form, the CDR3 reads TGTGCCAGCGGCGGCAGTAAAGAGACCCAGTACTTC. Amino acids: CASGGSKETQYF.

This chain uses TRBV29-1 with TRBJ1-5, with D perhaps matching TRBD1 (5 bases). V was clipped by 4 bases and J by 5 bases, with 12 bases between them. Per germline, CDR1 SQVTM and CDR2 ANQGSEA. CDR3 size: 13 residues. The CDR3 DNA reads TGCAGCGTTGGAGGAGGGGTGGATCAGCCCCAGCATTTT. It translates to CSVGGGVDQPQHF.

The chain combines TRBV7-9 with TRBJ1-4; 9 bases fit TRBD1. The V segment lost 0 bases and the J segment 5 bases; nucleotides outside the gene matches: 4. CDR1 is SEHNR and CDR2 is FQNEAQ in the germline V gene (reference sequence). The CDR3 has 16 amino acids. DNA of the CDR3: TGTGCCAGCAGCTTAGCGACAGGGGGTGTAAATGAAAAACTGTTTTTT. Translating it yields CASSLATGGVNEKLFF. Full variable domain (rest looked up from reference TRBV7-9 and TRBJ1-4): DTGVSQNPRHKITKRGQNVTFRCDPISEHNRLYWYRQTLGQGPEFLTYFQNEAQLEKSRLLSDRFSAERPKGSFSTLEIQRTEQGDSAMYLCASSLATGGVNEKLFFGSGTQLSVL.

V usage is TRBV7-9 and J usage is TRBJ2-1, with a tentative D call TRBD2 (7 bases). The length of the CDR3 is 14 residues. Between the trimmed V and J ends, which lost 5 bases and 6 bases, there was a span of 14 bases. CDR1 and CDR2 from the germline V gene are SEHNR and FQNEAQ (reference sequence). CDR3 residues: CASSLVGGGNEQFF. The CDR3 nucleotides read TGTGCCAGCAGCCTCGTAGGGGGGGGCAATGAGCAGTTCTTC.

This chain uses TRBV19 with TRBJ1-1; D is unclear. Per germline, CDR1 LNHDA and CDR2 SQIVND (reference sequence). V shed 0 bases and J shed 1 base, with 12 bases lying between them. CDR3 length equals 16 residues. CDR3 residues: CASSIDVGAPNTEAFF. For the CDR3, the DNA is TGTGCCAGTAGTATAGATGTGGGAGCCCCGAACACTGAAGCTTTCTTT.

The chain carries TRBV28 and TRBJ1-1; the match to TRBD1 covers 8 bases. This CDR3 has 15 residues. In germline, CDR1 is MDHEN, CDR2 SYDVKM. Losses at the gene ends were 6 bases for V and 2 bases for J; bases not matched to a gene: 8. CDR3 nucleotides: TGTGCCAGCAGAGCCACCGGGACAGGCAACACTGAAGCTTTCTTT. Protein sequence: CASRATGTGNTEAFF.

The rearrangement uses TRBV7-2 and TRBJ1-2; possibly TRBD1 for D (5 bases). From germline, CDR1 is SGHTA and CDR2 FQGNSA. CDR3 length: 13 amino acids. V lost 0 bases and J 8 bases, leaving 10 bases between the germline ends. DNA for the CDR3: TGTGCCAGCAGCTTAGCCCCCCAGGGAGGCTACACCTTC. It is translated as CASSLAPQGGYTF.

The chain links TRBV7-8 to TRBJ1-5; no firm D call. V was pared by 4 bases and J by 5 bases, with 18 bases between. Germline V CDR1 and CDR2: SGHVS, FQNEAQ. The CDR3 contains 16 residues. The DNA of the CDR3 is TGTGCCAGCAGCTCCCTGAGTGAGGTCATGCATCAGCCCCAGCATTTT. Its translation: CASSSLSEVMHQPQHF. Looking up the rest from reference TRBV7-8 and TRBJ1-5 gives the full variable domain: GAGVSQSPRYKVAKRGQDVALRCDPISGHVSLFWYQQALGQGPEFLTYFQNEAQLDKSGLPSDRFFAERPEGSVSTLKIQRTQQEDSAVYLCASSSLSEVMHQPQHFGDGTRLSIL.

The chain couples TRBV4-1 to TRBJ2-5; D not resolved. This CDR3 contains 13 residues. From germline, CDR1 is MGHRA and CDR2 YSYEKL. The germline V and J ends were trimmed by 0 bases and 4 bases, with 6 bases remaining between them. In DNA form, the CDR3 reads TGCGCCAGCAGCCAAGATACCAGAGAGACCCAGTACTTC. It translates to CASSQDTRETQYF.

The rearrangement uses TRBV28 and TRBJ1-2; D possibly corresponds to TRBD1 (5 bases). The length of the CDR3 is 15 residues. From germline, CDR1 is MDHEN and CDR2 SYDVKM. Trimming removed 5 bases at V and 4 bases at J, with 17 bases between. CDR3 DNA sequence: TGTGCCAGCAGTACCCTCGGGGGAGGGGTCTATGGCTACACCTTC. Translated, it gives CASSTLGGGVYGYTF.

The V and J genes are TRBV2 and TRBJ1-1; 10 positions agree with TRBD1. Trimming at V came to 6 bases and at J to 1 base, leaving 2 bases not matched to a gene. The CDR3 extends over 14 amino acids. Germline CDR1 and CDR2: SNHLY and FYNNEI. The chain's CDR3 is CASRDRGGNTEAFF. CDR3 DNA sequence: TGTGCCAGCAGGGACAGGGGGGGGAACACTGAAGCTTTCTTT.